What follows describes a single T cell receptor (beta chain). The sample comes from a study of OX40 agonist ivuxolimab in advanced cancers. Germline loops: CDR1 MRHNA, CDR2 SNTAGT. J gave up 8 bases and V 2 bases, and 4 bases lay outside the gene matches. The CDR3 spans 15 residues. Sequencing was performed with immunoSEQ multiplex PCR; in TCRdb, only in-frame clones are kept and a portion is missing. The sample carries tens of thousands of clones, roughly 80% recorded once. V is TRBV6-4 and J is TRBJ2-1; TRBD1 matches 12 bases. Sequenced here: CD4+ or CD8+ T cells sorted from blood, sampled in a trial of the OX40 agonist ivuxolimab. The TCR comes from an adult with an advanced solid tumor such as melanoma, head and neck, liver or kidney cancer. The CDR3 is CASSDRDRGRDEQFF. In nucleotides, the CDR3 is TGTGCCAGCAGTGACAGGGACAGGGGGCGAGATGAGCAGTTCTTC.